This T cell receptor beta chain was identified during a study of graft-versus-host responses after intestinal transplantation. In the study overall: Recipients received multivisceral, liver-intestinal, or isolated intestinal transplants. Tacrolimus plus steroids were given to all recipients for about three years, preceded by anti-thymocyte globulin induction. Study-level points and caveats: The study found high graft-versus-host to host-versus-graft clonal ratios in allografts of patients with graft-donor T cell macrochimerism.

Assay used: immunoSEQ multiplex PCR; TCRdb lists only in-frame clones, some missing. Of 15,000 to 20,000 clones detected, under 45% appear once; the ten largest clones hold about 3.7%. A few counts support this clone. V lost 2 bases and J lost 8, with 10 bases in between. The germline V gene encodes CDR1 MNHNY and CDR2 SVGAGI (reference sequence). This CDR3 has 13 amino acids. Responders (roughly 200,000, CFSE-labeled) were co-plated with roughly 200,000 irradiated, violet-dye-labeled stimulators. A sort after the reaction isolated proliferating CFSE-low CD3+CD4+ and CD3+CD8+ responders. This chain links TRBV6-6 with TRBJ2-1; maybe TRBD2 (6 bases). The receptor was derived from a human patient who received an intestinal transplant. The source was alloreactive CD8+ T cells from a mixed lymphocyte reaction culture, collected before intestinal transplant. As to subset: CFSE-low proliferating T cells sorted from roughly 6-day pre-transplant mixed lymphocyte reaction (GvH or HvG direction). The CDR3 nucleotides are TGTGCCAGCAGTTACGGTCCGGGGGATGAGCAGTTCTTC. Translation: CASSYGPGDEQFF.